Listed below are T cell receptor beta chains from one sample, sequenced in a study of T cell repertoires in cytomegalovirus infection. In TCRdb, the reads were re-called with MiXCR into one record per CDR3 protein. This repertoire shows some 600,000 distinct CDR3 sequences, approximately 24% found once; its top ten account for 8%. Input material: CD8+ T cells from PBMCs. The source is a human donor in good health (CMV status not recorded). Some clones in this sample may be carry-over from other donors' samples. Each CDR3 is given with its conserved first and last residue. Each record gives: V gene, D gene, clone size, J gene, CDR3 DNA, CDR3 protein. A D gene is named only where the DNA matches it firmly. Clone size is shown for a subset of rows, as once, few, many or a class of expanded clone.

>TRBV5-1|TRBD2|-|TRBJ2-1
TGCGCCAGCAAGAACCCCCTGAGCGGGGGGCGAAACAATGAGCAGTTCTTC
CASKNPLSGGRNNEQFF
>TRBV28|TRBD1|-|TRBJ1-2
TGTGCCAGCAGTTTCGGGGACAGGGAGGTTTTCGGCTACACCTTC
CASSFGDREVFGYTF
>TRBV5-1|-|many|TRBJ2-2
TGCGCCAGCAGCGGTCGGAGTTTGAACACCGGGGAGCTGTTTTTT
CASSGRSLNTGELFF
>TRBV14|-|few|TRBJ1-2
TGTGCCAGCAGCCAAGATGGCGAGTTATATGGCTACACCTTC
CASSQDGELYGYTF
>TRBV29-1|-|-|TRBJ2-3
TGCAGCGTTGTTGGCCAGGGGATAGATACGCAGTATTTT
CSVVGQGIDTQYF
>TRBV7-6|-|many|TRBJ2-1
TGTGCCAGCCCGGAGCCTAATGAGCAGTTCTTC
CASPEPNEQFF
>TRBV6-5|TRBD1|many|TRBJ2-1
TGTGCCAGCAGTTACGCGACAGGGGGTGAGCAGTTCTTC
CASSYATGGEQFF
>TRBV29-1|-|-|TRBJ1-2
TGCAGCGTGCGACAGGTGTCTAACTATGGCTACACCTTC
CSVRQVSNYGYTF
>TRBV20-1|TRBD1|-|TRBJ1-5
TGCAGTGCTCGTCCGGGACAGGGACATCAGCCCCAGCATTTT
CSARPGQGHQPQHF
>TRBV7-6|-|many|TRBJ2-3
TGTGCCAGCAGCTTAAGGGAAGCAGAAGGCACAGATACGCAGTATTTT
CASSLREAEGTDTQYF
>TRBV7-9|-|few|TRBJ1-1
TGTGCCAGCAGCTCGGGGGGCTGGGCTGAAGCTTTCTTT
CASSSGGWAEAFF
>TRBV7-8|-|many|TRBJ2-2
TGTGCCAGCAGCGACCCGGGACACACGAACACCGGGGAGCTGTTTTTT
CASSDPGHTNTGELFF
>TRBV5-6|TRBD1|-|TRBJ1-1
TGTGCCAGCAGCATCGGGACAGTTAACACTGAAGCTTTCTTT
CASSIGTVNTEAFF
>TRBV2|-|-|TRBJ2-1
TGTGCCAACAGGTGGGGCGGAGGGGATGAGCAGTTCTTC
CANRWGGGDEQFF
>TRBV6-6|TRBD2|-|TRBJ2-5
TGTGCCAGCACCCCCCGAGCCGGGAGACTAGCGGGGGGATTTGAGACCCAGTACTTC
CASTPRAGRLAGGFETQYF
>TRBV28|TRBD1|-|TRBJ1-5
TGTGCCAGCATTCCCGACCCCCCGACAGGGGGGAATCAGCCCCAGCATTTT
CASIPDPPTGGNQPQHF
>TRBV20-1|-|-|TRBJ2-5
TGCAGTGCTAGACCCCTCCAAGACCTCCAAGAGACCCAGTACTTC
CSARPLQDLQETQYF
>TRBV28|-|few|TRBJ1-2
TGTGCCAGCAGTCGTTCGGCGCCGACCAACCCGAAGTATGGCTACACCTTC
CASSRSAPTNPKYGYTF
>TRBV7-9|-|few|TRBJ2-2
TGTGCCACCCTCTTCCCCCGGCAGAACACCGGGGAGCTGTTTTTT
CATLFPRQNTGELFF
>TRBV12-3/TRBV12-4|-|many|TRBJ1-1
TGTGCCAGCAGTCCCCTGGGCGGGAGGAACACTGAAGCTTTCTTT
CASSPLGGRNTEAFF
>TRBV6-2/TRBV6-3|TRBD2|many|TRBJ2-1
TGTGCCAGCAGTTACCGATTAAACAGACTAGCGGGCAATGAGCAGTTCTTC
CASSYRLNRLAGNEQFF
>TRBV29-1|-|few|TRBJ1-4
TGCAGCGTTGAAGACTCGGCAGGGCGTAATGAAAAACTGTTTTTT
CSVEDSAGRNEKLFF
>TRBV12-3/TRBV12-4|TRBD2|-|TRBJ2-5
TGTACCAGCACCCTGGGACTAGCGGGGGTGGAGACCCAGTACTTC
CTSTLGLAGVETQYF
>TRBV27|-|-|TRBJ2-2
TGTGCCACCAGCGTCGGGGTCACCGGGGAGCTGTTTTTT
CATSVGVTGELFF
>TRBV4-3|-|-|TRBJ1-1
TGCGCCAGCAGCCCGTCTTACTTCTCGGCTATGAACACTGAAGCTTTCTTT
CASSPSYFSAMNTEAFF
>TRBV7-3|-|few|TRBJ2-6
TGTGCCAGCAGCTTAACGTGGGTGCGGGACTCTGGGGCCAACGTCCTGACTTTC
CASSLTWVRDSGANVLTF
>TRBV12-3/TRBV12-4|TRBD1|-|TRBJ1-2
TGTGCCAGCAGTTTAGTTGCAGGGGGGGACTCTGGCTACACCTTC
CASSLVAGGDSGYTF
>TRBV7-8|TRBD2|many|TRBJ2-2
TGTGCCAGCATTTCCGAGCTAGCGGGGAACACCGGGGAGCTGTTTTTT
CASISELAGNTGELFF
>TRBV19|TRBD1|many|TRBJ1-6
TGTGCCAGTTCTTACAGGGGACGTAATTCACCCCTCCACTTT
CASSYRGRNSPLHF
>TRBV14|-|-|TRBJ2-7
TGTGCCAGCAGCGAGAGGGTGTACGAGCAGTACTTC
CASSERVYEQYF
>TRBV28|TRBD2|-|TRBJ2-1
TGTGCCAGCAGCCCTCTAGCGGGGGGGCCACGAAATGAGCAGTTCTTC
CASSPLAGGPRNEQFF
>TRBV28|-|few|TRBJ1-2
TGTGCCAGCAGTTTATGGTCATCTCGCCGCTGGGGCTACACCTTC
CASSLWSSRRWGYTF
>TRBV7-2|-|many|TRBJ1-6
TGTGCCAGCAGCTTCTGGGGATTGGATTCACCCCTCCACTTT
CASSFWGLDSPLHF
>TRBV20-1|TRBD2|few|TRBJ2-2
TGCAGTGCTACGCCCTATGCGGGGGAGAACACCGGGGAGCTGTTTTTT
CSATPYAGENTGELFF
>TRBV7-2|-|many|TRBJ2-2
TGTGCCAGCAGCTTAATCCTGCCGAACACCGGGGAGCTGTTTTTT
CASSLILPNTGELFF